The clone carrying this TCR beta chain was observed a few times. Its specificity is unknown. J gave up 1 base and V 1 base, and 4 bases lay outside the gene matches. Germline CDR1 LGHNA, CDR2 YNFKEQ. This CDR3 is built from 15 residues. TCRdb re-analysed the reads in MiXCR, keeping a single row per CDR3 protein. The sample holds around 770,000 distinct CDR3 sequences, almost 30% seen once. This sample stems from a study of T cell repertoires in cytomegalovirus infection. Study-level background: CMV epitopes in the study were HLA-C-restricted (recently identified) and HLA-B-restricted (well studied). Study observations and caveats: Within the response measured ex vivo, HLA-C-restricted CMV-specific TCR beta clonotypes were dominant.

The J gene is TRBJ2-7, the V gene TRBV4-2, with 7 positions matching TRBD1. Sequencing used cultured CD8+ T cells from PBMCs, obtained from culture after CMV antigen stimulation. This receptor was obtained from a human donor in good health (CMV status not recorded). Some clones in this sample may be carry-over from other donors' samples. CDR3 amino acids: CASSQATGVSYEQYF. CDR3 sequence (DNA): TGTGCCAGCAGCCAAGCCACAGGGGTTTCCTACGAGCAGTACTTC.